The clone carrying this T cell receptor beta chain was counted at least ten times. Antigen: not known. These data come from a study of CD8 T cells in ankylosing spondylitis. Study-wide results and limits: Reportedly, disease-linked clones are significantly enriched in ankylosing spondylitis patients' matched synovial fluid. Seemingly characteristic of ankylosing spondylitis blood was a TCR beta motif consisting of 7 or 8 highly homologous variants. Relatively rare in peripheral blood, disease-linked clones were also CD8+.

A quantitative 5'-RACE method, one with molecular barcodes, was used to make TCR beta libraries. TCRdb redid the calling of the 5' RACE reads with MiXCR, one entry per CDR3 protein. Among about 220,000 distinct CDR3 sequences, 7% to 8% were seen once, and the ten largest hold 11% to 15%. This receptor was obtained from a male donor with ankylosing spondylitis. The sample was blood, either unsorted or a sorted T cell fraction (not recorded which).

CDR3 sequence reads: CAQTDEQFF. CDR3 nucleotide sequence: TGTGCCCAGACGGATGAGCAGTTCTTC. V usage is TRBV7-9 and J usage is TRBJ2-1; D unresolved. The CDR3 is made up of 9 amino acids. Germline-derived CDR1 and CDR2 are SEHNR and FQNEAQ (reference sequence). The V end was cut by 11 bases, the J end by 8 bases, with 7 bases between. The whole variable domain, remainder taken from reference TRBV7-9 and TRBJ2-1, is DTGVSQNPRHKITKRGQNVTFRCDPISEHNRLYWYRQTLGQGPEFLTYFQNEAQLEKSRLLSDRFSAERPKGSFSTLEIQRTEQGDSAMYLCAQTDEQFFGPGTRLTVL.